The clone carrying this TCR beta chain turned up a few times. The antigen is not known. This specimen belongs to a study of T-cell memory formation after mild COVID-19. Study-wide context: TCR clusters were mostly donor specific.

Study-level findings and limits: While clones contracting from day 15 to 85 were balanced between CD4 and CD8, later expanders leaned CD4+.

Trimming removed 6 bases from V and 11 bases from J, with 19 bases in between. The CDR3 contains 13 residues. Germline CDR1 and CDR2: SNHLY and FYNNEI. TCRdb used MiXCR to reprocess the 5' RACE reads, holding one entry per CDR3 protein. The table lists roughly 510,000 distinct CDR3 sequences, 15% to 20% of them singletons. The sample taken for sequencing was PBMCs or a T cell subset sorted from them (not recorded which). This clonotype was sampled from an adult woman who had mild COVID-19 (a few samples of this study predate the infection). Cell type and time point are not known. The gene calls are TRBV2 and TRBJ1-1, with TRBD1 as a possible D gene (6 bases). CDR3 amino acids: CASRPTGNTIAFF. CDR3 coding DNA: TGTGCCAGCAGACCAACAGGGAACACCATCGCTTTCTTT.